The 28 T cell receptor beta chains reported below all come from one sample, sequenced in a study of T cell responses to AZD1222 COVID-19 vaccine. TCRdb keeps only in-frame clones here, not all; method: immunoSEQ multiplex PCR. The table lists 80,000 to 100,000 clones, roughly 90% of them singletons. The sample consisted of peripheral blood, taken on day 0 of MenACWY control vaccination. The receptor set was obtained from an adult in good health.

V and J are TRBV28 and TRBJ2-7, with TRBD1 identical over 11 bases. J was trimmed by 4 bases and V by 6 bases; bases with no gene match: 5. Germline lookup yields CDR1 MDHEN and CDR2 SYDVKM. The CDR3 has 14 residues. The CDR3 coding sequence is TGTGCCAGCAGATACGGGACAGGGGGTTACGAGCAGTACTTC. Protein: CASRYGTGGYEQYF.

V and J are TRBV5-5 and TRBJ1-5; 7 nucleotides align to TRBD1. V was clipped by 4 bases and J by 0 bases; unmatched bases: 4. Germline CDR1 and CDR2: SGHKS and YYEKEE (reference sequence). The CDR3 loop spans 15 amino acids. CDR3 loop: CASSQGTVSNQPQHF. As DNA, the CDR3 is TGTGCCAGCAGCCAAGGGACAGTTAGCAATCAGCCCCAGCATTTT.

The chain has TRBV6-2 or TRBV6-3 and TRBJ2-3, with D possibly being TRBD2 (6 bases). Germline V gives CDR1 MNHEY, CDR2 SVGEGT. Trimming left V 5 bases short and J 5 bases short, with 20 bases between. CDR3 length: 16 amino acids. The CDR3 spells CASSPGGAQAGDTQYF. The CDR3 DNA is TGTGCCAGCAGTCCCGGTGGGGCGCAAGCGGGAGATACGCAGTATTTT.

The chain carries TRBV18 and TRBJ1-1; D is uncertain. Germline V gene sequence: CDR1 KGHSH, CDR2 LQKENI. The germline V and J ends were trimmed by 2 bases and 3 bases, with 10 bases remaining between them. This CDR3 spans 14 amino acids. The chain's CDR3 is CASSPSWVDTEAFF. The CDR3 DNA is TGTGCCAGCTCACCATCGTGGGTGGACACTGAAGCTTTCTTT.

The chain joins TRBV20-1 to TRBJ1-2; unclear D gene. Germline-derived CDR1 and CDR2 are DFQATT and SNEGSKA (reference sequence). This CDR3 has 13 amino acids. The V and J ends lost 3 bases and 4 bases respectively, with 12 bases between them. The CDR3 protein is CSASSPDFYGYTF. The CDR3 DNA sequence: TGCAGTGCTAGTAGTCCGGATTTCTATGGCTACACCTTC.

With regard to this clone: Different DNA sequences within this sample yield the same CDR3. The chain has TRBV6-5 and TRBJ2-5, with 7 nucleotides matching TRBD1. The germline V gene encodes CDR1 MNHEY and CDR2 SVGAGI. Trimming cost V 5 bases and J 2 bases; bases outside gene matches: 2. This CDR3 has 13 amino acids. CDR3 protein: CASSRTGQETQYF. The CDR3 bases are TGTGCCAGCAGTCGGACAGGACAAGAGACCCAGTACTTC.

The chain employs TRBV5-4 and TRBJ1-3, with D hard to call. Between the trimmed V and J ends, which lost 5 bases and 4 bases, there was a span of 7 bases. Germline V gives CDR1 SGHNT, CDR2 YYREEE (reference sequence). The CDR3 totals 12 residues. CDR3 in DNA: TGTGCCAGCAGGACGTCAGGAAACACCATATATTTT. Its protein is CASRTSGNTIYF.

This clone was recorded only once. The J gene is TRBJ2-1, the V gene TRBV24-1, with unresolved D. CDR1 KGHDR and CDR2 SFDVKD come from the germline V gene. This CDR3 spans 15 amino acids. Trimming stripped 5 bases from V and 4 bases from J, with 14 bases between. The CDR3 here is CATSVGRIPYNEQFF. CDR3 sequence (DNA): TGTGCCACCAGTGTCGGCCGGATACCGTACAATGAGCAGTTCTTC.

The chain carries TRBV19 and TRBJ2-1; 7 bases are a match to TRBD1. The CDR3 sequence is 14 residues long. Germline lookup yields CDR1 LNHDA and CDR2 SQIVND (reference sequence). J lost 8 bases, V lost 5 bases, and 9 bases had no gene match. In DNA, the CDR3 is TGTGCCAGTAGTTTGACAGGGTCCGACTATGAGCAGTTCTTC. Translation gives CASSLTGSDYEQFF.

The chain couples TRBV5-8 to TRBJ1-2; 11 nucleotides line up with TRBD1. CDR1 is SGHTS, CDR2 YDEGEE, per germline. CDR3 length: 16 residues. V shed 4 bases and J 0 bases; nucleotides not matched to a gene: 5. CDR3 in DNA: TGTGCCAGCAGCCTTCCGGGACAGGGGGCTAACTATGGCTACACCTTC. Protein sequence: CASSLPGQGANYGYTF.

J is TRBJ1-5 and V is TRBV5-1; 9 bases agree with TRBD1. Germline lookup yields CDR1 SGHRS and CDR2 YFSETQ. Trimming at V came to 4 bases and at J to 3 bases, leaving 5 bases not matched to a gene. The CDR3 loop spans 15 amino acids. CDR3 protein: CASSPGQGLNQPQHF. The CDR3 nucleotides are TGCGCCAGCAGCCCGGGACAGGGTCTCAATCAGCCCCAGCATTTT. Full variable domain (outside the CDR3, taken from reference TRBV5-1 and TRBJ1-5): KAGVTQTPRYLIKTRGQQVTLSCSPISGHRSVSWYQQTPGQGLQFLFEYFSETQRNKGNFPGRFSGRQFSNSRSEMNVSTLELGDSALYLCASSPGQGLNQPQHFGDGTRLSIL.

This rearrangement joins TRBV29-1 to TRBJ1-5; D is unclear. This CDR3 is 14 amino acids long. In germline, CDR1 is SQVTM, CDR2 ANQGSEA. Trimming stripped 7 bases from V and 0 bases from J, with 13 bases between. DNA of the CDR3: TGCAGCGCTTCAGGAGGGAATAGCAATCAGCCCCAGCATTTT. It is translated as CSASGGNSNQPQHF.

The sample holds one count of this clone. The chain combines TRBV27 with TRBJ1-5; 7 nucleotides agree with TRBD1. This CDR3 region has 14 residues. Germline CDR1 reads MNHEY; CDR2 reads SMNVEV (reference sequence). The V and J ends lost 1 base and 6 bases, in that order; junction bases with no gene match: 3. The CDR3 loop is CASSLYRGIQPQHF. The CDR3 DNA is TGTGCCAGCAGTTTATACAGGGGTATTCAGCCCCAGCATTTT.

V gene TRBV6-5 combines with J gene TRBJ2-1; 8 bases align to TRBD2. J lost 2 bases, V lost 9 bases, and 9 bases had no gene match. The germline gives CDR1 MNHEY, CDR2 SVGAGI. The CDR3 length is 15 residues. In DNA, the CDR3 is TGTGCCAGTCTTCCGCCGGGACTAGCCTACAATGAGCAGTTCTTC. Residues: CASLPPGLAYNEQFF.

Written as DNA, the CDR3 is TGTGCCAGCAGCTTAGGCCGGGACAGGGGGATGTGGGAGCAGTACTTC. Its translation is CASSLGRDRGMWEQYF. This chain links TRBV7-8 with TRBJ2-7, with 11 bases matching TRBD1. J lost 7 bases, V lost 1 base, and 9 bases had no gene match. This CDR3 has 16 amino acids. CDR1 is SGHVS, CDR2 FQNEAQ, per germline. Using reference TRBV7-8 and TRBJ2-7 for the parts outside the CDR3, the full variable domain is GAGVSQSPRYKVAKRGQDVALRCDPISGHVSLFWYQQALGQGPEFLTYFQNEAQLDKSGLPSDRFFAERPEGSVSTLKIQRTQQEDSAVYLCASSLGRDRGMWEQYFGPGTRLTVT.

This chain links TRBV5-1 with TRBJ2-7; possibly TRBD2 for D (5 bases). V dropped 2 bases and J dropped 5 bases, with 14 bases sitting between them. Germline CDR1 SGHRS, CDR2 YFSETQ. The CDR3 covers 14 residues. The CDR3 loop reads CASSLRFGRDEQYF. Here the CDR3 DNA reads TGCGCCAGCAGCTTAAGATTTGGGCGGGACGAGCAGTACTTC.

CDR3 amino acids: CASRQPTGELFF. CDR3 nucleotides: TGTGCCAGCAGACAGCCCACCGGGGAGCTGTTTTTT. This sequence joins TRBV6-5 and TRBJ2-2; D is unresolved. The CDR3 spans 12 residues. Germline V lookup: CDR1 MNHEY, CDR2 SVGAGI. V was clipped by 6 bases and J by 4 bases, with 6 bases between them.

The V gene is TRBV2, the J gene TRBJ2-7; 8 bases align to TRBD1. Germline-derived CDR1 and CDR2 are SNHLY and FYNNEI. With V trimmed by 8 bases and J by 0 bases, 6 bases remained unmatched. The CDR3 consists of 14 residues. The CDR3 protein is CASDGQGSSYEQYF. CDR3 in DNA: TGTGCCAGCGACGGACAGGGTAGCTCCTACGAGCAGTACTTC.

J is TRBJ1-4 and V is TRBV2; D is possibly TRBD1 (5 bases). The germline gives CDR1 SNHLY, CDR2 FYNNEI. The CDR3 contains 16 residues. Trimming left V 4 bases short and J 4 bases short, with 16 bases between. This chain's CDR3 is CASSAGSGTLNEKLFF. The CDR3 bases are TGTGCCAGCAGTGCAGGATCAGGGACCCTTAATGAAAAACTGTTTTTT.

The table lists this clone with a few counts. J is TRBJ1-6 and V is TRBV11-2, with D unclear. This CDR3 is built from 15 residues. The ends were cut back, 5 bases at V and 9 bases at J, with 17 bases in the middle. The germline CDR1 and CDR2 sequences are SGHAT and FQNNGV. The CDR3 loop is CASSLAPAVSSPLHF. CDR3 nucleotide sequence: TGTGCCAGCAGCCTCGCCCCGGCCGTTAGTTCACCCCTCCACTTT. The full variable domain, its missing parts supplied by reference TRBV11-2 and TRBJ1-6, is EAGVAQSPRYKIIEKRQSVAFWCNPISGHATLYWYQQILGQGPKLLIQFQNNGVVDDSQLPKDRFSAERLKGVDSTLKIQPAKLEDSAVYLCASSLAPAVSSPLHFGNGTRLTVT.

The chain couples TRBV19 to TRBJ2-1; D uncertain. The CDR3 totals 13 residues. Trimming took off 3 bases at V and 8 bases at J, with 11 bases between the two ends. Germline values: CDR1 LNHDA, CDR2 SQIVND (reference sequence). CDR3 amino acids: CASSIYSIDEQFF. DNA for the CDR3: TGTGCCAGTAGTATTTATAGTATCGATGAGCAGTTCTTC.

The CDR3 sequence is CSITTKAFF. The DNA for the CDR3 is TGCAGCATCACCACAAAAGCTTTCTTT. The chain has TRBV20-1 and TRBJ1-1, with D unclear. This CDR3 spans 9 amino acids. Germline CDR1 DFQATT, CDR2 SNEGSKA (reference sequence).

The V call is TRBV27, the J call TRBJ1-2; D is unclear. The CDR3 runs 14 residues. The germline V gene has CDR1 MNHEY and CDR2 SMNVEV (reference sequence). V lost 7 bases and J 2 bases, leaving 14 bases between the germline ends. CDR3 nucleotides: TGTGCCAGCACCATTAGAGCGGGAAACTATGGCTACACCTTC. Protein product: CASTIRAGNYGYTF.

The chain combines TRBV6-6 with TRBJ1-2; unclear D gene. V dropped 0 bases and J dropped 3 bases, with 11 bases sitting between them. Germline V CDR1 and CDR2: MNHNY, SVGAGI (reference sequence). The CDR3 sequence is 15 residues long. The CDR3 protein is CASSYSGTAYYGYTF. As DNA, the CDR3 is TGTGCCAGCAGTTACTCGGGCACCGCGTACTATGGCTACACCTTC.

This clone was seen just once. The chain employs TRBV4-1 and TRBJ1-1; 8 bases are a match to TRBD1. Per germline, CDR1 MGHRA and CDR2 YSYEKL. The CDR3 sequence is 18 residues long. J was trimmed by 1 base and V by 0 bases; bases with no gene match: 10. The CDR3 protein is CASSQDGQGKARNTEAFF. In nucleotides, the CDR3 is TGCGCCAGCAGCCAAGATGGACAGGGTAAGGCTAGGAACACTGAAGCTTTCTTT.

V and J are TRBV10-2 and TRBJ1-5, with D uncertain. The CDR3 has 15 amino acids. The V gene's germline CDR1 is WSHSY and CDR2 SAAADI. With 2 bases removed from V and 0 bases from J, the gap between germline ends came to 8 bases. CDR3 bases: TGCGCCAGCAGTGAGAACGGCGCTAGCAATCAGCCCCAGCATTTT. Translated, it gives CASSENGASNQPQHF.

This clone has only one observation. The chain links TRBV30 to TRBJ1-3; 7 bases match TRBD1. Germline trimming cut 1 base from V and 2 bases from J; bases unmatched to any gene: 5. Germline V CDR1 and CDR2: GTSNPN, SVGIG (reference sequence). This CDR3 region has 15 residues. Written as DNA, the CDR3 is TGTGCCTGGAGTGCCCACGGGACAGCTGGAAACACCATATATTTT. Its translation: CAWSAHGTAGNTIYF.

The chain carries TRBV7-3 and TRBJ2-3; 11 bases match TRBD2. The CDR3 is made up of 17 amino acids. Germline V gene data show CDR1 as SGHTA and CDR2 as FQGTGA. J was trimmed by 3 bases and V by 1 base; bases with no gene match: 6. The CDR3 reads CASSLKGLADRTDTQYF. The CDR3 DNA is TGTGCCAGCAGCTTAAAGGGACTAGCGGACCGAACAGATACGCAGTATTTT.